This T cell receptor (beta chain) is drawn from a study of blood T cell repertoires in COVID-19. Whole-study context: The United States, Italy and Spain provided the acute and convalescent COVID-19 samples.

In the authors' workflow: Estimated nucleated cell counts came from reference gene primer amplification. TCRdb keeps only in-frame clones here, not all; method: immunoSEQ multiplex PCR. V, J and clone size are taken as reported in that table, and D and trimming were inferred from the DNA itself. The repertoire holds some 170,000 clones, with 85% to 90% as singletons. The trim removed 2 bases at V and 5 bases at J, leaving 11 bases unmatched. Germline values: CDR1 GTSNPN, CDR2 SVGIG (reference sequence). The length of the CDR3 is 15 residues. Material for sequencing was peripheral blood. The source is a woman aged 65 to 85 with COVID-19, enrolled during active disease. The V gene is TRBV30, the J gene TRBJ2-5; 7 bases align to TRBD1. The CDR3: CAWSFGDRGRETQYF. CDR3 DNA sequence: TGTGCCTGGAGTTTCGGGGACAGAGGGCGTGAGACCCAGTACTTC.